Given below is one TCR beta chain in context. Trimming left V 2 bases short and J 3 bases short, with 10 bases between. CDR3 length equals 15 residues. The germline V gene has CDR1 MNHEY and CDR2 SVGAGI. The source of the sample is a study of patients and donors after allogeneic stem cell transplantation. TCRdb re-derived calls from the RT-PCR reads in MiXCR, one entry per CDR3 protein. Of roughly 230,000 distinct CDR3 sequences listed, around 14% were seen once; the top ten hold approximately 10%. The receptor was derived from a human donor who was either an allogeneic HSCT recipient or a stem cell or donor lymphocyte infusion donor (not recorded which). It is not recorded whose cells these are; they may come from a transplant donor. Material for sequencing was blood, either unsorted or a sorted T cell fraction (not recorded which). This chain links TRBV6-5 with TRBJ2-2, with D tentatively TRBD1 or TRBD2 (6 bases each). Written as DNA, the CDR3 is TGTGCCAGCAGTTACCAGGGGAGGCACACCGGGGAGCTGTTTTTT. Its translation is CASSYQGRHTGELFF.